The rows below give T cell receptor beta chains drawn from one sample of a study of blood T cell repertoires in COVID-19. Profiled with immunoSEQ multiplex PCR; TCRdb holds only in-frame clones, not every one. The data contain hundreds of thousands of clones, around nine tenths of them singletons. Sequencing was carried out using peripheral blood. These receptors originate from a woman aged 18-29 years who had recovered from COVID-19. Each CDR3 is given with its conserved first and last residue. Each record gives: V gene, D gene, clone size, J gene, CDR3 protein, CDR3 DNA. A D gene is named only where the DNA matches it firmly. Clone size is shown for a subset of rows, as once, few, many or a class of expanded clone.

TRBV10-3	TRBD2	.	TRBJ2-5	CAIIRWLAGAWETQYF	TGTGCCATCATTAGGTGGCTAGCGGGAGCGTGGGAGACCCAGTACTTC
TRBV11-3	.	.	TRBJ1-2	CASSLFDSRGYTF	TGTGCCAGCAGCTTATTTGACTCTAGAGGCTACACCTTC
TRBV6-2/TRBV6-3	.	.	TRBJ2-1	CASSRRDEQFF	TGTGCCAGCAGCCGCCGGGATGAGCAGTTCTTC
TRBV7-2	.	few	TRBJ1-5	CASSLKGGDQPQHF	TGTGCCAGCAGCTTAAAGGGGGGGGATCAGCCCCAGCATTTT
TRBV25-1	TRBD1	.	TRBJ2-2	CASSDGTAITGELFF	TGTGCCAGCAGTGACGGGACAGCGATCACCGGGGAGCTGTTTTTT
TRBV6-5	.	.	TRBJ2-3	CASSYSQGADTQYF	TGTGCCAGCAGTTACTCCCAGGGCGCAGATACGCAGTATTTT
TRBV11-2	TRBD1	.	TRBJ1-2	CASSSSSATGRNYGYTF	TGTGCCAGCAGCTCCTCTTCTGCGACAGGGAGGAACTATGGCTACACCTTC
TRBV5-6	TRBD2	.	TRBJ2-3	CASSLGLAGADTQYF	TGTGCCAGCAGCTTGGGCCTAGCGGGAGCAGATACGCAGTATTTT
TRBV6-2/TRBV6-3	TRBD1	.	TRBJ2-1	CASSYRRQGFNEQFF	TGTGCCAGCAGTTACCGGAGACAGGGCTTCAATGAGCAGTTCTTC
TRBV30	.	.	TRBJ1-5	CAWGQRQELPQHF	TGTGCCTGGGGACAGCGTCAAGAATTGCCCCAGCATTTT
TRBV11-3	.	.	TRBJ1-2	CASSSSRGGPAGYTF	TGTGCCAGCAGCTCTTCCCGAGGGGGACCCGCTGGCTACACCTTC
TRBV24-1	.	.	TRBJ1-1	CATRQGNMNTEAFF	TGTGCCACCAGACAGGGAAACATGAACACTGAAGCTTTCTTT
TRBV4-3	TRBD1	.	TRBJ1-5	CASSQAFGQVNQPQHF	TGCGCCAGCAGCCAAGCCTTTGGACAGGTTAATCAGCCCCAGCATTTT
TRBV5-3	.	.	TRBJ1-2	CARSDKTANYGYTF	TGTGCCAGAAGCGACAAAACAGCTAACTATGGCTACACCTTC
TRBV2	TRBD2	.	TRBJ2-1	CASSEGTLAAYNEQFF	TGTGCCAGCAGTGAAGGTACGCTAGCGGCCTACAATGAGCAGTTCTTC
TRBV19	.	.	TRBJ1-2	CASAALDRPNYGYTF	TGTGCCAGTGCGGCCTTGGACAGACCTAACTATGGCTACACCTTC
TRBV14	.	.	TRBJ1-3	CASSQGLMRSGNTIYF	TGTGCCAGCAGTCAAGGTCTGATGCGATCTGGAAACACCATATATTTT
TRBV7-9	.	.	TRBJ2-1	CASRVPRVGYNEQFF	TGTGCCAGCAGAGTTCCTAGAGTCGGCTACAATGAGCAGTTCTTC
TRBV5-5	TRBD1	.	TRBJ1-2	CASSLEGTGGYGYTF	TGTGCCAGCAGCTTGGAAGGGACAGGGGGCTATGGCTACACCTTC
TRBV7-9	TRBD1	.	TRBJ1-2	CASSLVRGQVTF	TGTGCCAGCAGCTTAGTAAGGGGGCAAGTCACCTTC
TRBV27	.	.	TRBJ1-2	CASSPQGFPIRNYGYTF	TGTGCCAGCAGCCCTCAGGGCTTCCCCATTCGAAACTATGGCTACACCTTC
TRBV29-1	TRBD2	.	TRBJ2-5	CSVGLASGETQYF	TGCAGCGTTGGACTAGCGAGTGGAGAGACCCAGTACTTC